The 15 T cell receptor beta chains below come from one sample, sequenced in a study of T cell clonality in common variable immunodeficiency (dated by TCRdb to about 2015). Receptor amplification or capture employed the immunoSEQ multiplex PCR assay. TCRdb carries this immuneACCESS record with in-frame sequences only. Its versions omit some clonotypes, under half of them owing to an unresolved V gene in the studies checked, with the rest unexplained. Across this sample, approximately 44,000 clones were tabulated and none appeared just once. The top ten hold less than 11% of the sample. The sequenced sample consisted of peripheral blood mononuclear cells. The receptors were sampled from a person aged 18-69 years in good health.

In this sample, this clone turned up many times. The read is 3 residues too short to cover the CDR3 end, so that end is filled in from the germline J gene. The chain employs TRBV7-8 and TRBJ1-1; D gene ambiguous. Germline-derived CDR1 and CDR2 are SGHVS and FQNEAQ. V was trimmed by 7 bases and J by 1 base, leaving 16 bases between them. The CDR3 spans 15 residues. The CDR3 here is CASTSTGWANTEAFF. The CDR3 bases that were read are TGTGCCAGCACCTCGACGGGGTGGGCGAACACTGAA.

This clone was counted ten times or more. The CDR3 goes on 3 residues after the read ends, and that part is filled in from the germline J gene. The chain has TRBV19 and TRBJ2-1; 12 bases are shared with TRBD2. The germline gives CDR1 LNHDA, CDR2 SQIVND (reference sequence). Trimming at V came to 5 bases and at J to 9 bases, leaving 8 bases not matched to a gene. The CDR3 is 15 residues long. The CDR3 loop is CASSSPSGGEIEQFF. The covered CDR3 bases are TGTGCCAGTAGTTCTCCTAGCGGGGGGGAGATTGAG.

This clone was counted many times. The read ends 3 residues early relative to the CDR3; the germline J gene fills the gap. This rearrangement joins TRBV5-1 to TRBJ1-1, with TRBD1 matching 7 bases. V gave up 4 bases and J gave up 7 bases; unmatched junction bases: 4. The CDR3 consists of 12 residues. Germline CDR1 reads SGHRS; CDR2 reads YFSETQ. The CDR3 loop is CASSHDRDEAFF. The covered CDR3 bases are TGCGCCAGCAGCCATGACAGGGATGAA.

In its sample, this clone was seen many times. CDR3 loop: CASSTRLAGGRNEQFF. CDR3 DNA (partial): TGTGCCAGCAGCACCAGACTAGCGGGAGGGCGGAATGAG. V gene TRBV7-3 combines with J gene TRBJ2-1, with TRBD2 matching 14 bases. The read ends 3 residues early relative to the CDR3; the germline J gene fills the gap. Germline V gene sequence: CDR1 SGHTA, CDR2 FQGTGA. Germline trimming cut 5 bases from V and 7 bases from J; bases unmatched to any gene: 7. The CDR3 runs 16 residues.

This clone ranks as medium-sized (0.01 to 0.1%). CDR3 sequence reads: CASSDSGTSGSNEQFF. The covered CDR3 bases are TGTGCCAGCAGTGACTCCGGGACTAGCGGGAGCAATGAG. The genes are TRBV6-4 and TRBJ2-1, with 14 bases fitting TRBD2. The CDR3 end is not reached by the read, which stops 3 residues before it; the germline J gene fills it in. Germline V gene data show CDR1 as MRHNA and CDR2 as SNTAGT. The CDR3 runs to 16 residues. With V trimmed by 0 bases and J by 6 bases, 1 base remained unmatched.

This clone was found many times. The CDR3 is cut off 3 residues early in the read; its end comes from the germline J gene. The gene calls are TRBV30 and TRBJ1-1; 12 bases are shared with TRBD1. Losses at the gene ends were 0 bases for V and 3 bases for J; bases not matched to a gene: 8. CDR3 length: 17 amino acids. Germline V gives CDR1 GTSNPN, CDR2 SVGIG (reference sequence). CDR3 DNA (partial): TGTGCCTGGAGTGTAACGGGACAGGGGGCTCGTTACACTGAA. As protein: CAWSVTGQGARYTE. The full CDR3 protein is CAWSVTGQGARYTEAFF.

This clone was counted at least ten times. The read gets to within 3 residues of the CDR3 end, and the germline J gene fills in the rest. V and J are TRBV4-1 and TRBJ2-1; perhaps TRBD1 as D (6 bases). The V gene lost 0 bases and the J gene lost 7 bases, with 13 bases spanning the gap. Germline values: CDR1 MGHRA, CDR2 YSYEKL. This CDR3 is 15 amino acids long. CDR3 protein: CASSQEGAGKNEQFF. The sequenced part of the CDR3 DNA is TGCGCCAGCAGCCAAGAGGGGGCAGGGAAGAATGAG.

This clone was found many times. The covered CDR3 bases are TGTGCCAGCAGCTTAGGCAGGGTTTTTGAAAAA. This encodes CASSLGRVFEK. The entire CDR3 protein reads CASSLGRVFEKLFF. The chain is built from TRBV7-8 and TRBJ1-4; D possibly corresponds to TRBD1 (5 bases). Coverage ceases 3 residues before the CDR3 finishes, and the germline J gene fills in the end. Trimming took 1 base from V and 7 from J, leaving 10 bases between them. This CDR3 is built from 14 residues. Per the germline V gene, CDR1 is SGHVS and CDR2 is FQNEAQ.

This clone showed up many times. The observed sequence ends 3 residues before the CDR3 terminus, with the missing tail filled in from the germline J gene. V is TRBV9 and J is TRBJ2-7; tentatively, D is TRBD1 (6 bases). The V end lost 3 bases, the J end lost 2 bases, and 9 bases lay between the germline ends. There are 13 residues in the CDR3. CDR1 SGDLS and CDR2 YYNGEE come from the germline V gene. CDR3 DNA (partial): TGTGCCAGCAGCGGAGGGGGTCCCTACGAG. This sequence encodes CASSGGGPYE. The full CDR3 sequence reads CASSGGGPYEQYF.

This clone was recorded many times. The CDR3 end lies 3 residues beyond the end of the read and is filled in from the germline J gene. The chain joins TRBV20-1 to TRBJ1-2; TRBD1 aligns across 8 bases. CDR1 and CDR2 from the germline V gene are DFQATT and SNEGSKA (reference sequence). The CDR3 is 12 residues long. This CDR3 is CSARPDRGRYTF. Partial CDR3 DNA: TGCAGTGCTAGACCCGACAGGGGACGC.

In its sample, this clone was seen many times. The CDR3 end falls 3 residues outside the read, so it is completed with the germline J gene. This chain links TRBV4-1 with TRBJ1-5, with a tentative D call TRBD1 (6 bases). Germline CDR1 and CDR2: MGHRA and YSYEKL. The CDR3 length is 15 residues. V was clipped by 1 base and J by 5 bases, with 12 bases between them. CDR3 DNA, as far as it was read: TGCGCCAGCAGCCAAGGCCAGGGGTCCCATCAGCCC. Amino acids: CASSQGQGSHQP. The whole CDR3 protein is CASSQGQGSHQPQHF.

This clone was recorded many times. From the germline J gene comes the end of the CDR3, since the read stops 3 residues before it. The chain combines TRBV7-3 with TRBJ2-3; D is perhaps TRBD1 (5 bases). CDR3 size: 13 residues. Germline assignment: CDR1 SGHTA and CDR2 FQGTGA. The germline V and J ends were trimmed by 5 bases and 2 bases, with 8 bases remaining between them. CDR3 bases read: TGTGCCAGCAGCGTGACAGTCACAGATACG. Its protein product is CASSVTVTDT. The complete CDR3 reads CASSVTVTDTQYF. Complete variable domain (other parts from reference TRBV7-3 and TRBJ2-3): GAGVSQTPSNKVTEKGKYVELRCDPISGHTALYWYRQSLGQGPEFLIYFQGTGAADDSGLPNDRFFAVRPEGSVSTLKIQRTERGDSAVYLCASSVTVTDTQYFGPGTRLTVL.

This clone was counted ten times or more. The missing CDR3 end, 3 residues past where the read stops, is filled in from the germline J gene. The chain employs TRBV5-1 and TRBJ2-7; a possible D gene is TRBD1 (6 bases). Trimming took off 5 bases at V and 6 bases at J, with 21 bases between the two ends. Germline V CDR1 and CDR2: SGHRS, YFSETQ. The CDR3 runs 15 residues. The CDR3 sequence: CASRPPDGQSSEQYF. The part of the CDR3 DNA that was read is TGCGCCAGCAGACCCCCTGACGGACAGTCCAGCGAG. Combining the CDR3 with reference TRBV5-1 and TRBJ2-7 gives the whole variable domain KAGVTQTPRYLIKTRGQQVTLSCSPISGHRSVSWYQQTPGQGLQFLFEYFSETQRNKGNFPGRFSGRQFSNSRSEMNVSTLELGDSALYLCASRPPDGQSSEQYFGPGTRLTVT.

Many counts were recorded for this clone. CDR3 DNA (partial): TGCAGTGCTAGAGATCCCCAGGGGGTAGGTGTTAGAGCCTATGGC. It translates to CSARDPQGVGVRAYG. The whole CDR3 region reads CSARDPQGVGVRAYGYTF. The chain recombines TRBV20-1 with TRBJ1-2; 7 nucleotides match TRBD1. The read finishes 3 residues shy of the CDR3 end, and the germline J gene is used to complete it. The CDR3 contains 18 residues. Germline V CDR1 and CDR2: DFQATT, SNEGSKA (reference sequence). V lost 0 bases, J lost 4 bases, and 17 bases stayed unmatched.

This clone was counted ten times or more. The germline gene is not matched at one end of the junction; a read error may be the cause. The CDR3 goes on 3 residues after the read ends, and that part is filled in from the germline J gene. The rearrangement uses TRBV4-2 and TRBJ2-7; D gene uncertain. The length of the CDR3 is 14 residues. CDR1 is LGHNA, CDR2 YNFKEQ, per germline. CDR3 region: CASSQDLVSYEQYF. CDR3 DNA (partial): TGCGCCAGCAGCCAAGATTTAGTCTCCTACGAG.